These T cell receptor beta chains were read from a single sample in a study of T cells in Graves' hyperthyroidism and ophthalmopathy. MiXCR, run by TCRdb on the multiplex PCR reads, gives a single entry per CDR3 protein. The sample has around 400,000 distinct CDR3 sequences; about 16% are singletons. The sequencing sample was made of blood. The receptors were sampled from a woman aged 60-75 years with Graves' ophthalmopathy. The conserved cysteine and the conserved F or W are not part of the CDR3 here. For some rows the clone size is stated as once, few or many, or as a class when expanded; others skip it.

V gene,J gene,clone size,CDR3 protein
TRBV2,TRBJ2-1,many,ASRRTPNEQF
TRBV28,TRBJ2-1,many,ASSLGGPSPYNEQF
TRBV3-1,TRBJ2-1,-,ASSLALAYNEQF
TRBV18,TRBJ1-1,many,ASSRPDSTEAF
TRBV7-9,TRBJ1-1,many,ASSLRTGGLNTEAF
TRBV7-9,TRBJ2-1,few,ASSLVTRGATEQF
TRBV10-3,TRBJ2-3,few,AIKKGATSGSADTQY
TRBV18,TRBJ2-3,-,ASSPGVNTQY
TRBV5-1,TRBJ2-7,few,ASSIESSYEQY
TRBV4-1,TRBJ2-7,few,ASSHPTREPGNEQY
TRBV5-8,TRBJ1-1,few,ASSLEETATEAF
TRBV18,TRBJ2-6,few,ASSPRPTSEANVLT
TRBV28,TRBJ2-1,many,ASSQSLLAVQGFNEQF
TRBV29-1,TRBJ2-7,-,SVGLGGASYEQY
TRBV11-2,TRBJ2-2,many,ASSLDTVTGELF
TRBV29-1,TRBJ2-2,-,SVRTGRETGELF
TRBV2,TRBJ2-1,many,AGLGLAKNEQF
TRBV6-9,TRBJ2-7,-,ASSYRVSSYEQY
TRBV7-9,TRBJ2-3,many,ASSHPTGTSGRPGTDTQY
TRBV30,TRBJ2-1,many,AWSVGLAGHNEQF
TRBV24-1,TRBJ2-3,many,ATSDPQAYRLTDTQY
TRBV9,TRBJ2-7,few,ASSPRTKTATYEQY
TRBV3-1,TRBJ2-7,many,ASSRRGAYEQY
TRBV5-1,TRBJ2-3,many,ASSLQPANTDTQY
TRBV2,TRBJ2-7,-,ASMGGLAGEGLEQY
TRBV12-3/TRBV12-4,TRBJ2-1,many,ASSLSRPPYEQF
TRBV29-1,TRBJ2-5,-,SVATRAETQY
TRBV10-3,TRBJ1-2,few,AISESTGNGYT
TRBV10-3,TRBJ2-7,many,AISEFGGSYEQY
TRBV3-1,TRBJ1-2,many,ASSSRGGNYGYT
TRBV6-1,TRBJ2-6,-,ASSEVGAGSGANVLT
TRBV5-8,TRBJ2-1,many,ASPRGQGVYNEQF
TRBV6-1,TRBJ1-4,few,ASSEAPRLGNEKLF
TRBV25-1,TRBJ2-5,-,ASSEQGVETQY
TRBV6-1,TRBJ2-3,few,ASSVIAGGEDTQY
TRBV11-2,TRBJ2-5,many,AGTSDPQETQY
TRBV7-3,TRBJ2-1,many,ASSLGLAGGTMYEQF